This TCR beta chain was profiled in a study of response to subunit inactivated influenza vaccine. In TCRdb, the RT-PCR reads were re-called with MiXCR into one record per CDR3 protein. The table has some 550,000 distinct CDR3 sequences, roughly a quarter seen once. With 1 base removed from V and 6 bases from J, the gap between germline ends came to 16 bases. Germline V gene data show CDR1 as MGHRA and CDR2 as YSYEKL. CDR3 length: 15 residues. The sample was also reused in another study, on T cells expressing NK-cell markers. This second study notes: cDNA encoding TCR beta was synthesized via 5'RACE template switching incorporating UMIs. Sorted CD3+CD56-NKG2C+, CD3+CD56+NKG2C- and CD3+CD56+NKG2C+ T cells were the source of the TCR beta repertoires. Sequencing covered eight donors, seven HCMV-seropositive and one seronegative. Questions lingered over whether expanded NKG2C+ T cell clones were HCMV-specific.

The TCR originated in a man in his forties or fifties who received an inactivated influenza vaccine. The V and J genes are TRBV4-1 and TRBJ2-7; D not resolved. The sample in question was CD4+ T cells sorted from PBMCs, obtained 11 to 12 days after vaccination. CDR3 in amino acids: CASSQVTVGLAEQYF. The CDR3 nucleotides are TGCGCCAGCAGCCAAGTGACCGTGGGTCTTGCCGAGCAGTACTTC.